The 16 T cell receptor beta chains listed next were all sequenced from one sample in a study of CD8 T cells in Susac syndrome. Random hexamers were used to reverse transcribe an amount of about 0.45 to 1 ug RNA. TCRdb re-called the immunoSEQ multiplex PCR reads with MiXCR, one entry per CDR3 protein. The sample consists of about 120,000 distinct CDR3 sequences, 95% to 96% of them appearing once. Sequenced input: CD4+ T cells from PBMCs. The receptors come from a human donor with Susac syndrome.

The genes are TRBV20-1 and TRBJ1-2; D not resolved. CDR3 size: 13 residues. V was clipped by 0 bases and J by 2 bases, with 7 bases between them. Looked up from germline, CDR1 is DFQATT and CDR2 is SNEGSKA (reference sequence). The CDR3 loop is CSARDPRNYGYTF. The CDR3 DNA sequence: TGCAGTGCTAGAGATCCCCGGAACTATGGCTACACCTTC.

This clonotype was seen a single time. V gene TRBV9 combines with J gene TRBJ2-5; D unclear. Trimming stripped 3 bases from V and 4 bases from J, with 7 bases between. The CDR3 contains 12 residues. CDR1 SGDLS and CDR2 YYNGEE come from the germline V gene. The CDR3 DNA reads TGTGCCAGCAGCGCTTCAGCAGAGACCCAGTACTTC. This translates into CASSASAETQYF.

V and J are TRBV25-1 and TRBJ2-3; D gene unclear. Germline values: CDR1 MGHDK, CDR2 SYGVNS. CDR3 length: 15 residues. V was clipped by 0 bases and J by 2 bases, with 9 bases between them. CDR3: CASSEYRTVTDTQYF. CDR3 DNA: TGTGCCAGCAGTGAATACAGGACCGTCACAGATACGCAGTATTTT.

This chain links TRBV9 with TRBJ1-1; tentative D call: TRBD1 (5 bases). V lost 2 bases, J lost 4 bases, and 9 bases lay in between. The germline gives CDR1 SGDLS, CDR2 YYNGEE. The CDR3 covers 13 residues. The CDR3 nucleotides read TGTGCCAGCAGCGTCCAGGGTGGCACTGAAGCTTTCTTT. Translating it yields CASSVQGGTEAFF.

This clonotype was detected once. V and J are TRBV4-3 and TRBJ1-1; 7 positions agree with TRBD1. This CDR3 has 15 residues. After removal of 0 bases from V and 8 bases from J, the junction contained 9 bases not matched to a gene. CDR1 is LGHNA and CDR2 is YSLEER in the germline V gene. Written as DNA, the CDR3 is TGCGCCAGCAGCCAAGATCGATGGCAGGGGGGCGAAGCTTTCTTT. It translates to CASSQDRWQGGEAFF.

CDR3 residues: CSARDRLAGPYEQYF. The CDR3 DNA follows: TGCAGTGCTAGAGATCGACTAGCGGGACCCTACGAGCAGTACTTC. The V call is TRBV20-1, the J call TRBJ2-7, with 11 bases that match TRBD2. Trimming removed 0 bases from V and 2 bases from J; junction bases left unmatched: 3. Germline V gives CDR1 DFQATT, CDR2 SNEGSKA (reference sequence). The CDR3 contains 15 residues.

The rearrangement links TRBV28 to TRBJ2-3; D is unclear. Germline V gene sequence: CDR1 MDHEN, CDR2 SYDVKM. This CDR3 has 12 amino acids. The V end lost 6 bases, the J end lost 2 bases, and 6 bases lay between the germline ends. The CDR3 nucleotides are TGTGCCAGCAGCCAGGTCACAGATACGCAGTATTTT. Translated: CASSQVTDTQYF. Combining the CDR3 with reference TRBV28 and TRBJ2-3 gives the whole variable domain DVKVTQSSRYLVKRTGEKVFLECVQDMDHENMFWYRQDPGLGLRLIYFSYDVKMKEKGDIPEGYSVSREKKERFSLILESASTNQTSMYLCASSQVTDTQYFGPGTRLTVL.

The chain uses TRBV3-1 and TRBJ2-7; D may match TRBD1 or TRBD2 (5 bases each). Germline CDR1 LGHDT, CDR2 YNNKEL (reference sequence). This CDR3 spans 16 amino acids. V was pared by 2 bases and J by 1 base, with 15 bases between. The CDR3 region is CASSQNRDRSSYEQYF. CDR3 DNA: TGTGCCAGCAGCCAAAACCGGGACCGAAGTTCCTACGAGCAGTACTTC.

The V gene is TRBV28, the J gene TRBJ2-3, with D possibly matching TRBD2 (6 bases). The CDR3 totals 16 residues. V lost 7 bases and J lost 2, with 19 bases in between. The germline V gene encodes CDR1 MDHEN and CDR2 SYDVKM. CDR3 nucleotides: TGTGCCAGCACCCTAGGGGCGGGGAGCCCCACAGATACGCAGTATTTT. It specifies CASTLGAGSPTDTQYF.

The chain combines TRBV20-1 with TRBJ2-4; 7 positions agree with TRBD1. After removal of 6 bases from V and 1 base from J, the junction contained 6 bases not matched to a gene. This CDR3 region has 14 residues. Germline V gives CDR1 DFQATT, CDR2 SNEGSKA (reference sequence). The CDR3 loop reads CSAEQGMAKNIQYF. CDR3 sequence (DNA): TGCAGTGCGGAACAGGGGATGGCCAAAAACATTCAGTACTTC.

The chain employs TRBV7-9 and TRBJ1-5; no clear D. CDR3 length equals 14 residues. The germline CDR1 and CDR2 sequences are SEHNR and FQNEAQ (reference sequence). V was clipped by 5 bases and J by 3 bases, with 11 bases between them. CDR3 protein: CASSAHEDNQPQHF. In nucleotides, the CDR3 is TGTGCCAGCAGCGCTCACGAGGACAATCAGCCCCAGCATTTT.

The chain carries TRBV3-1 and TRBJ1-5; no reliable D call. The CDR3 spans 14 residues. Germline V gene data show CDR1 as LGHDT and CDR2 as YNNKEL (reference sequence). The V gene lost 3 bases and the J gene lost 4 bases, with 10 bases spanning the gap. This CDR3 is CASSQEGGNQPQHF. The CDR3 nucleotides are TGTGCCAGCAGCCAGGAAGGAGGAAATCAGCCCCAGCATTTT.

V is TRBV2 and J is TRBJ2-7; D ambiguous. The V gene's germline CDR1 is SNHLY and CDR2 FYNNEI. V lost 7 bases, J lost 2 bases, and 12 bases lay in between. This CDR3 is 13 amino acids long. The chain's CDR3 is CASMRYPAYEQYF. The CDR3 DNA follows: TGTGCCAGCATGAGGTACCCGGCCTACGAGCAGTACTTC.

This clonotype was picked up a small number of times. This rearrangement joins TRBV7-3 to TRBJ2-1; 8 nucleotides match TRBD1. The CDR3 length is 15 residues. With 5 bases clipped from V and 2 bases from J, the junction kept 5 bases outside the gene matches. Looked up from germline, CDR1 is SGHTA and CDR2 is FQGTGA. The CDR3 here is CASSPQQGAYNEQFF. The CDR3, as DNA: TGTGCCAGCAGCCCACAACAGGGGGCCTACAATGAGCAGTTCTTC.

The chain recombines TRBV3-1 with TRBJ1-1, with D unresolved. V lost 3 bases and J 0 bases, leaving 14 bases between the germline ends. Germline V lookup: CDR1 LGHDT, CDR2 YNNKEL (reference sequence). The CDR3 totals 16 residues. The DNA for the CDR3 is TGTGCCAGCAGCCAGGGGTCGAGTGGCATGAACACTGAAGCTTTCTTT. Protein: CASSQGSSGMNTEAFF.

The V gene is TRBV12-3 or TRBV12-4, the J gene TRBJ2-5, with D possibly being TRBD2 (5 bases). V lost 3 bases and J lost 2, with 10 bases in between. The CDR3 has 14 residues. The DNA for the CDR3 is TGTGCCAGCAGTTTTAGAGGACTTCAAGAGACCCAGTACTTC. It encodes CASSFRGLQETQYF.